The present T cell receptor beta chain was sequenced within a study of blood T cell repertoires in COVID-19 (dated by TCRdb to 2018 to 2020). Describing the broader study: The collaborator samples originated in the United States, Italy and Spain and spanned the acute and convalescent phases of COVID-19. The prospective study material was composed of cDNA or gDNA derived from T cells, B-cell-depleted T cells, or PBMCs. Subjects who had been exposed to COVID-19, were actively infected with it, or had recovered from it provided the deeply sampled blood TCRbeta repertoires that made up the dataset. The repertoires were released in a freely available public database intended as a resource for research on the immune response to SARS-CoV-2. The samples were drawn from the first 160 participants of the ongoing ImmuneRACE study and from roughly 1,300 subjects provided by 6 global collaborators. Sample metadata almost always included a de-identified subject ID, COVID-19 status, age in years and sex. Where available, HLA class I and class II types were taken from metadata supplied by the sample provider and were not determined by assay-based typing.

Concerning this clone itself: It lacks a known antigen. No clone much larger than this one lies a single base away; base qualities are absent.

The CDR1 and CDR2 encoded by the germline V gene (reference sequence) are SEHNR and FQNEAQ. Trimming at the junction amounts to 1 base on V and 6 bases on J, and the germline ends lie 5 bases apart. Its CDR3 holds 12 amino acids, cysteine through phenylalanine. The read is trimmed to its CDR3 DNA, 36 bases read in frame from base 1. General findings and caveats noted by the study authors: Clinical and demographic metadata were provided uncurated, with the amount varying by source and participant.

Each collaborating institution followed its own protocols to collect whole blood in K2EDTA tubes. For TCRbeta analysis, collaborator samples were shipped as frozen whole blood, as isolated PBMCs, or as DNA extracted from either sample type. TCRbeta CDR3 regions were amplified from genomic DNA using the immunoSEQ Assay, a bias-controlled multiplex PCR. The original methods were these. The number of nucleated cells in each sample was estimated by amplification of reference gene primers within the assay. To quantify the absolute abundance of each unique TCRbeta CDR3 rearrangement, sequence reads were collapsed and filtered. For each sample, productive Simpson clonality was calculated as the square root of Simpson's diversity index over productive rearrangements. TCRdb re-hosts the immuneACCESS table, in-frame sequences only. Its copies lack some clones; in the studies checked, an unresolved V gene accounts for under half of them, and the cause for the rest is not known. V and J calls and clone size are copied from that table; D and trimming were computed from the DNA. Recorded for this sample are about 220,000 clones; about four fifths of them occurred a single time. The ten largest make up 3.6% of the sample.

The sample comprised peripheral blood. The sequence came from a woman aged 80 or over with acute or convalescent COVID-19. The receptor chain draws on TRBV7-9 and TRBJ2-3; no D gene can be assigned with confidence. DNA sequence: TGTGCCAGCAGCTTAGTGAGTGATACGCAGTATTTT. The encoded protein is CASSLVSDTQYF.